The TCR beta chain under discussion was sequenced for a study of T-cell memory formation after mild COVID-19. Study information: TCR clustering was largely donor specific.

Each CDR3 protein is one row after TCRdb ran MiXCR on the 5' RACE reads. The repertoire holds about 560,000 distinct CDR3 sequences, with roughly 21% as singletons. A note on this clonotype: Its specificity is not known.

The V gene's germline CDR1 is LGHNA and CDR2 YSLEER. There are 16 residues in the CDR3. Trimming cost V 3 bases and J 3 bases, with 16 bases left between them. Study-level results: A balance of CD4 and CD8 characterized clones contracting day 15 to 85, whereas later expanders leaned CD4+.

The V call is TRBV4-3, the J call TRBJ2-3; D possibly corresponds to TRBD1 (6 bases). The receptor was isolated from an adult woman who had mild COVID-19 (a few samples of this study predate the infection). Cell type and time point are not known. Sample: PBMCs or a T cell subset sorted from them (not recorded which). The CDR3 spells CASSHTSTGTTDTQYF. CDR3 nucleotide sequence: TGCGCCAGCAGCCATACCTCCACCGGGACAACAGATACGCAGTATTTT.